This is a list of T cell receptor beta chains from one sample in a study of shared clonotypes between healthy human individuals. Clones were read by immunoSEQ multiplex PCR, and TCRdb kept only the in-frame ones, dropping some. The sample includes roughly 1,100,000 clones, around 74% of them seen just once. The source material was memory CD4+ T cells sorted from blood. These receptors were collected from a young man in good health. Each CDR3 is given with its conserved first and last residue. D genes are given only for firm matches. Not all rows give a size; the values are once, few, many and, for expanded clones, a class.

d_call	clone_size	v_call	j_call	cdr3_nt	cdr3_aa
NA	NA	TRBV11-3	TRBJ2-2	TGTGCCAGCAGCTTATACGTGACCGGGGAGCTGTTTTTT	CASSLYVTGELFF
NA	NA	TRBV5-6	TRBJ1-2	TGTGCCAGCAGTTCGCGGGGGCGTTGGATTTATGGCTACACCTTC	CASSSRGRWIYGYTF
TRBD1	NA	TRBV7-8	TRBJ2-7	TGTGCCAGCAGCTTAGGAATCTGGGACAGGAACTCCTACGAGCAGTACTTC	CASSLGIWDRNSYEQYF
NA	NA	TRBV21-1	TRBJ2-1	TGTGCCAGCAGCAAACCGGGAGTTTTCTACAATGAGCAGTTCTTC	CASSKPGVFYNEQFF
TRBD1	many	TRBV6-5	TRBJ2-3	TGTGCCAGCAGTACTGGACAGGGCACAGATACGCAGTATTTT	CASSTGQGTDTQYF
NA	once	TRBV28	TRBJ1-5	TGTGCCAGCAGTTTTACAGGGTCGAGCAATCAGCCCCAGCATTTT	CASSFTGSSNQPQHF
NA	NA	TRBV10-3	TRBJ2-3	TGTGCCATCAGTGAAGGTGGGGGTCCGGGGGATACGCAGTATTTT	CAISEGGGPGDTQYF
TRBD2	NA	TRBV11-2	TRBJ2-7	TGTGCCAGCAGCTTACGTCTAGCGGAGTCCTACGAGCAGTACTTC	CASSLRLAESYEQYF
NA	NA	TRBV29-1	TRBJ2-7	TGCAGCGTTCGGGGACGGGTCTCCTACGAGCAGTACTTC	CSVRGRVSYEQYF
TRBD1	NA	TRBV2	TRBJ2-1	TGTGCCAGCAGTAGGAGGCAGGGGGCGTTCGATGAGCAGTTCTTC	CASSRRQGAFDEQFF
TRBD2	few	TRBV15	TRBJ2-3	TGTGCCACCAGGCTAGCGGGGACAGATACGCAGTATTTT	CATRLAGTDTQYF
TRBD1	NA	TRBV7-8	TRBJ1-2	TGTGCCAGCAGCTTAGACCCAAGACAGGGGGCGCATGAAGGCTACACCTTC	CASSLDPRQGAHEGYTF
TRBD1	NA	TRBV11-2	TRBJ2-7	TGTGCCAGCAGCTTAGTCGGGACAGACTACGAGCAGTACTTC	CASSLVGTDYEQYF
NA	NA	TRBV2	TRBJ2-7	TGTGCCAGCAGTGAAAGGTCAACAGCAGGGTACGAGCAGTACTTC	CASSERSTAGYEQYF
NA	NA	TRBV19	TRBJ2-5	TGTGCCAGTAGGTCCTCGGGAAAGGAGACCCAGTACTTC	CASRSSGKETQYF
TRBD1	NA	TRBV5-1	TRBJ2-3	TGCGCCAGCAGCCCGCGGACAGGGGGCGTCACAGATACGCAGTATTTT	CASSPRTGGVTDTQYF
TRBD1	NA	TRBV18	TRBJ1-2	TGTGCCAGCTCACCTCGACAGGGACTCGAGATTACGTATGGCTACACCTTC	CASSPRQGLEITYGYTF
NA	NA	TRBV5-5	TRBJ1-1	TGTGCCAGCAGCTTAGGGGTGGGACTCCTCTCTGAAGCTTTCTTT	CASSLGVGLLSEAFF
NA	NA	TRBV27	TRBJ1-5	TGTGCCAGCAGAGGGGGATTGGGAAGCAATCAGCCCCAGCATTTT	CASRGGLGSNQPQHF
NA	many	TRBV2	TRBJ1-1	TGTGCCAGCAGTGAAGGGACAGTGGCTTTCTTT	CASSEGTVAFF
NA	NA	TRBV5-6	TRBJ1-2	TGTGCCAGCAGCTTACCCGGACAGCTATGGAGCTACACCTTC	CASSLPGQLWSYTF
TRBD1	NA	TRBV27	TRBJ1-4	TGTGCCAGCAGTGAGGGGACAGGGGACGAAAAACTGTTTTTT	CASSEGTGDEKLFF
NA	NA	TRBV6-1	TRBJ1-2	TGTGCCAGCAGCGGACGATATGGCTACACCTTC	CASSGRYGYTF
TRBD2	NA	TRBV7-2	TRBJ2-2	TGTGCCAGCAGCCTGGGGCTAGCGGGCCGGACGAACACCGGGGAGCTGTTTTTT	CASSLGLAGRTNTGELFF
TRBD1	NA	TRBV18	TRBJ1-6	TGTGCCAGCTCACTGAAAAACGCCGGGACAGGGGGGAATTCACCCCTCCACTTT	CASSLKNAGTGGNSPLHF
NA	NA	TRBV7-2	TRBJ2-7	TGTGCCAGCAGCGCGAACGCGTGGGCGGACGAGCAGTACTTC	CASSANAWADEQYF
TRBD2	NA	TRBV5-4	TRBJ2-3	TGTGCCAGCAGCTTGGATCTAGCGGGGCGAGCAGATACGCAGTATTTT	CASSLDLAGRADTQYF
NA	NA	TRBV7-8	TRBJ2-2	TGTGCCAGCACCCCCTTGACATGGGAGCTGTTTTTT	CASTPLTWELFF
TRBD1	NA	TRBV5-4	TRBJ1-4	TGTGCCAGCAGCTTGGATGGGACAGCTAATGAAAAACTGTTTTTT	CASSLDGTANEKLFF
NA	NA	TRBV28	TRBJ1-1	TGTGCCAGCAGCTTCCCCTTGAACACTGAAGCTTTCTTT	CASSFPLNTEAFF
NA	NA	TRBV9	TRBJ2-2	TGTGCCAGCAGCCGGGGGACGAACACCGGGGAGCTGTTTTTT	CASSRGTNTGELFF
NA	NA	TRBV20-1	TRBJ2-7	TGCAGTGCAATGCAGGGGGAGGGGCAGTACTTC	CSAMQGEGQYF
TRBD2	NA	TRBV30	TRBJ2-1	TGTGCCTGGAGGACTAGCGGAATATACAATGAGCAGTTCTTC	CAWRTSGIYNEQFF
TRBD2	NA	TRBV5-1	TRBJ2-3	TGCGCCAGCAGCTTGGATGTAGCGGGGGCCAAGGTAGATACGCAGTATTTT	CASSLDVAGAKVDTQYF
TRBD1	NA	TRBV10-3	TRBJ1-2	TGTGCCATTGGGACAGGCGACCATATTGGTGGCTACACCTTC	CAIGTGDHIGGYTF
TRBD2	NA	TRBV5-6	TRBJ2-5	TGTGCCAGCAGCCCCTTATTAGCGGGGAAAGAGACCCAGTACTTC	CASSPLLAGKETQYF
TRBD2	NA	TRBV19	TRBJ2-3	TGTGCCAGTAGCCCGAGGGCTAGCGGGAGGACCACAGATACGCAGTATTTT	CASSPRASGRTTDTQYF
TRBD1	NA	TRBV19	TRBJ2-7	TGTGCCAGTACCGAGTCCGGGACAGGGTCCTACGAGCAGTACTTC	CASTESGTGSYEQYF
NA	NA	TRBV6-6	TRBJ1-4	TGTGCCAGCAGTTACAGGGGGATTGAAAAACTGTTTTTT	CASSYRGIEKLFF
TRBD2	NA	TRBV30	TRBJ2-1	TGTGCCTGGAGTGGCGGGTGGGTTTCGGCTAGCGGGGAGAGGTCCTACAATGAGCAGTTCTTC	CAWSGGWVSASGERSYNEQFF
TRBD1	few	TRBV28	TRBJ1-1	TGTGCCAGCAGACGGACAGGGGACTTCGCTGAAGCTTTCTTT	CASRRTGDFAEAFF
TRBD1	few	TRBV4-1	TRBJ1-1	TGCGCCAGCAGCCTACCGGGACAGGTCACTGAAGCTTTCTTT	CASSLPGQVTEAFF
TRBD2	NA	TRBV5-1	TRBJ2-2	TGCGCCAGCAGCCCGGGACTAGCGGGAGGTACCGGGGAGCTGTTTTTT	CASSPGLAGGTGELFF